Listed here is a single T cell receptor (beta chain). The data were obtained in a study of blood T cell repertoires in COVID-19. Germline CDR1 is KGHSH and CDR2 is LQKENI. The CDR3 extends over 15 amino acids. The V segment lost 4 bases and the J segment 8 bases; nucleotides outside the gene matches: 6. The study recruited people aged 18 to 89 years across approximately 25 US areas. Assay used: immunoSEQ multiplex PCR; TCRdb lists only in-frame clones, some missing. The data contain 180,000 or so clones, 85% to 90% of them singletons. The sample consisted of PBMCs or T cells enriched from blood (not recorded which). This receptor was obtained from a man aged 40-49 years who had recovered from COVID-19. The chain combines TRBV18 with TRBJ2-1; 12 nucleotides align to TRBD1. The CDR3 sequence: CASSLGQGAGDEQFF. CDR3 DNA: TGTGCCAGCTCACTGGGACAGGGGGCAGGGGATGAGCAGTTCTTC.